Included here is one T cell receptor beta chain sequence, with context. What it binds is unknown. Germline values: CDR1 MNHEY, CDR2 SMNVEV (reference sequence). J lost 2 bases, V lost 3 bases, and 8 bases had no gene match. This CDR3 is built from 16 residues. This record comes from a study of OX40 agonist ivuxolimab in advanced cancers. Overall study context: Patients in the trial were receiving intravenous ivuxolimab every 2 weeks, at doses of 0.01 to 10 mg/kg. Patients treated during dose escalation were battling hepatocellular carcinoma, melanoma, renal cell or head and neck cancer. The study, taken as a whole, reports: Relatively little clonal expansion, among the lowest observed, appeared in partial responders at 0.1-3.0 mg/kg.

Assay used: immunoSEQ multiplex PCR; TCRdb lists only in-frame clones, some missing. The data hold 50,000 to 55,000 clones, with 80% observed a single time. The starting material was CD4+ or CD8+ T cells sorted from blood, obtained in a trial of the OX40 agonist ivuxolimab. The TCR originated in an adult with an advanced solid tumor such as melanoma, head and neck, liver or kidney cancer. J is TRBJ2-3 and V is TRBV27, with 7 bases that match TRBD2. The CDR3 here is CASSLRWAGATDTQYF. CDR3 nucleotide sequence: TGTGCCAGCAGTTTGCGGTGGGCGGGAGCCACAGATACGCAGTATTTT.